The 8 T cell receptor beta chains below come from one sample, sequenced in a study of blood T cell repertoires in COVID-19. Only in-frame clones appear in the TCRdb table, and some are missing; sequencing was by immunoSEQ multiplex PCR. There are 130,000 to 150,000 clones in the sample; 80% occur only once, and 3.5% to 4% lies in the top ten. Sequencing was carried out using peripheral blood. These receptors were collected from a man between 65 and 80 years old who had recovered from COVID-19.

The chain links TRBV15 to TRBJ2-5; TRBD2 might be the D (6 bases). CDR3 length: 15 amino acids. V lost 8 bases, J lost 2 bases, and 18 bases lay in between. The germline CDR1 and CDR2 sequences are LNHNV and YYDKDF (reference sequence). This CDR3 reads CATRRDSLGQETQYF. The DNA of the CDR3 is TGTGCCACCCGTCGGGACTCTCTTGGGCAAGAGACCCAGTACTTC. The full variable domain, with the rest looked up from reference TRBV15 and TRBJ2-5, is DAMVIQNPRYQVTQFGKPVTLSCSQTLNHNVMYWYQQKSSQAPKLLFHYYDKDFNNEADTPDNFQSRRPNTSFCFLDIRSPGLGDTAMYLCATRRDSLGQETQYFGPGTRLLVL.

CDR3 loop: CASSVNREETGAVEEQFF. Here the CDR3 DNA reads TGTGCCAGCAGTGTAAATAGGGAGGAGACAGGGGCCGTTGAGGAGCAGTTCTTC. The rearrangement links TRBV2 to TRBJ2-1, with 8 bases lining up with TRBD1. Per the germline V gene, CDR1 is SNHLY and CDR2 is FYNNEI. After removal of 4 bases from V and 10 bases from J, the junction contained 21 bases not matched to a gene. This CDR3 comprises 18 residues. The complete variable domain, with remaining parts taken from reference TRBV2 and TRBJ2-1, reads EPEVTQTPSHQVTQMGQEVILRCVPISNHLYFYWYRQILGQKVEFLVSFYNNEISEKSEIFDDQFSVERPDGSNFTLKIRSTKLEDSAMYFCASSVNREETGAVEEQFFGPGTRLTVL.

The chain links TRBV25-1 to TRBJ1-5, with 7 bases lining up with TRBD1. The CDR3 covers 18 residues. Germline values: CDR1 MGHDK, CDR2 SYGVNS. Trimming cost V 4 bases and J 7 bases; bases outside gene matches: 19. CDR3 DNA: TGTGCCAGCAGTGGGGACCGGGACAGACGCCCCTCTAAGCAGCCCCAGCATTTT. Its protein is CASSGDRDRRPSKQPQHF.

The V gene is TRBV9, the J gene TRBJ2-1; D is uncertain. V shed 0 bases and J shed 0 bases, with 13 bases lying between them. The CDR3 sequence is 17 residues long. CDR1 and CDR2 (germline): SGDLS, YYNGEE. The CDR3 nucleotides read TGTGCCAGCAGCGTAGGGATAGCCCTGAGCTCCTACAATGAGCAGTTCTTC. Protein sequence: CASSVGIALSSYNEQFF.

This clone was counted at least ten times. The rearrangement joins TRBV5-1 to TRBJ2-2, with 12 bases that match TRBD2. Per the germline V gene, CDR1 is SGHRS and CDR2 is YFSETQ. The CDR3 runs to 15 residues. V gave up 3 bases and J gave up 5 bases; unmatched junction bases: 2. The chain's CDR3 is CASSYTSGRTGELFF. Here the CDR3 DNA reads TGCGCCAGCAGCTACACTAGCGGGAGGACCGGGGAGCTGTTTTTT.

J is TRBJ2-3 and V is TRBV11-2; D gene uncertain. The CDR3 extends over 15 amino acids. Trimming shortened V by 1 base and J by 0 bases, and 8 bases separated the two germline ends. Germline lookup yields CDR1 SGHAT and CDR2 FQNNGV. In nucleotides, the CDR3 is TGTGCCAGCAGCTTAGGAACTAAGAGCACAGATACGCAGTATTTT. It codes for CASSLGTKSTDTQYF.

The chain combines TRBV30 with TRBJ1-2, with D perhaps matching TRBD1 (5 bases). Germline CDR1 and CDR2: GTSNPN and SVGIG (reference sequence). The CDR3 spans 19 residues. Trimming took off 0 bases at V and 6 bases at J, with 29 bases between the two ends. In DNA form, the CDR3 reads TGTGCCTGGAGTGTACGCAGAACCCCCCTCAGGGAATATAGCAATGGCTACACCTTC. Its translation: CAWSVRRTPLREYSNGYTF. The entire variable domain, with the rest obtained from reference TRBV30 and TRBJ1-2, is as follows: SQTIHQWPATLVQPVGSPLSLECTVEGTSNPNLYWYRQAAGRGLQLLFYSVGIGQISSEVPQNLSASRPQDRQFILSSKKLLLSDSGFYLCAWSVRRTPLREYSNGYTFGSGTRLTVV.

The chain joins TRBV9 to TRBJ2-5; 7 nucleotides align to TRBD1. The CDR3 runs to 18 residues. With 0 bases clipped from V and 1 base from J, the junction kept 12 bases outside the gene matches. CDR1 and CDR2 from the germline V gene are SGDLS and YYNGEE. The CDR3 sequence is CASSVASKFTGAQETQYF. The CDR3 DNA is TGTGCCAGCAGCGTAGCGTCTAAATTTACAGGGGCCCAAGAGACCCAGTACTTC.